Presented here are 27 T cell receptor beta chains from one specimen sequenced in a study of T cell repertoires in cytomegalovirus infection. TCRdb called the reads again in MiXCR, with one record for every CDR3 protein. The sample consists of approximately 730,000 distinct CDR3 sequences, around 35% of them appearing once. Antigens of these TCRs are unknown. The specimen comprised cultured PBMCs, sampled from culture after CMV antigen stimulation. These TCRs come from a human donor in good health (CMV status not recorded). Some clones in this sample may be carry-over from other donors' samples.

This clonotype has ten or more counts. This chain uses TRBV7-2 with TRBJ2-7, with D possibly TRBD1 on 5 matching bases. Germline V gene sequence: CDR1 SGHTA, CDR2 FQGNSA. Deletions cut 1 base from V and 0 bases from J, with 10 bases between. The CDR3 runs 15 residues. CDR3 amino acids: CASSLVGRDSYEQYF. The CDR3 DNA reads as TGTGCCAGCAGCTTAGTTGGCAGGGACTCCTACGAGCAGTACTTC.

V usage is TRBV19 and J usage is TRBJ1-5; 7 nucleotides agree with TRBD1. Germline V gene data show CDR1 as LNHDA and CDR2 as SQIVND (reference sequence). The CDR3 totals 15 residues. Germline trimming cut 5 bases from V and 5 bases from J; bases unmatched to any gene: 9. CDR3: CASSRTGGSYQPQHF. The CDR3 DNA reads TGTGCCAGTAGTCGGACAGGAGGCTCGTATCAGCCCCAGCATTTT.

The chain has TRBV23-1 and TRBJ2-1, with 12 bases lining up with TRBD2. TRBV23-1 counts as an open reading frame of uncertain function. This CDR3 has 24 amino acids. V was clipped by 8 bases and J by 0 bases; unmatched bases: 29. CDR3 sequence: CASGYLGTAPGLAGLRSSYNEQFF. DNA for the CDR3: TGCGCCAGCGGATATTTGGGGACAGCGCCGGGACTAGCGGGCCTAAGGAGCTCCTACAATGAGCAGTTCTTC.

In this sample, this clonotype turned up once. V and J are TRBV12-5 and TRBJ2-1; possibly TRBD1 or TRBD2 for D (5 bases each). Germline V gene sequence: CDR1 LGHNT, CDR2 FRNRAP. V lost 2 bases to trimming and J lost 0 bases, with 8 bases between them. The CDR3 is made up of 15 amino acids. Here the CDR3 DNA reads TGTGCTAGTGGTTTGTGGGGGAGCTCCTACAATGAGCAGTTCTTC. It encodes CASGLWGSSYNEQFF.

Only a few counts were recorded for this clonotype. The chain joins TRBV7-2 to TRBJ2-2; D perhaps matches TRBD2 (6 bases). This CDR3 has 18 amino acids. Trimming pared 2 bases from V and 0 bases from J, leaving 16 bases between. Germline assignment: CDR1 SGHTA and CDR2 FQGNSA. The CDR3 here is CASSLRPLRGTNTGELFF. Written as DNA, the CDR3 is TGTGCCAGCAGCTTAAGGCCTCTCCGGGGGACGAACACCGGGGAGCTGTTTTTT.

This clonotype came up many times. The V and J genes are TRBV6-2 or TRBV6-3 and TRBJ2-7, with TRBD1 matching 7 bases. V was clipped by 4 bases and J by 2 bases; unmatched bases: 2. This CDR3 has 13 amino acids. Germline V gene data show CDR1 as MNHEY and CDR2 as SVGEGT. The CDR3 nucleotides read TGTGCCAGCAGTTCGGACAGGACCTACGAGCAGTACTTC. As protein: CASSSDRTYEQYF.

The V call is TRBV20-1, the J call TRBJ2-1; TRBD1 agrees at 11 bases. The CDR3 has 16 amino acids. Unmatched junction bases numbered 6, after V lost 5 bases and J lost 0 bases. CDR1 and CDR2 (germline): DFQATT, SNEGSKA (reference sequence). The DNA for the CDR3 is TGCAGTGCTTTGGACAGGGGGCTCAGCTCCTACAATGAGCAGTTCTTC. Protein sequence: CSALDRGLSSYNEQFF.

The chain combines TRBV19 with TRBJ2-1; 10 nucleotides agree with TRBD2. The CDR3 has 14 amino acids. Per germline, CDR1 LNHDA and CDR2 SQIVND (reference sequence). The V gene end was trimmed by 6 bases and the J gene end by 3 bases; junction bases not matched to a gene: 2. CDR3 DNA sequence: TGTGCCAGTAGGCAGCGGGAGGGCTACAATGAGCAGTTCTTC. This encodes CASRQREGYNEQFF.

The V gene is TRBV11-3, the J gene TRBJ2-3, with a tentative D call TRBD2 (5 bases). Between the trimmed V and J ends, which lost 5 bases and 6 bases, there was a span of 12 bases. This CDR3 comprises 13 residues. Germline V gene data show CDR1 as SGHNT and CDR2 as YENEEA. The CDR3 region is CASSQDFWDTQYF. The CDR3 DNA is TGTGCCAGCAGCCAGGACTTCTGGGATACGCAGTATTTT.

In this sample, this clonotype turned up a few times. The chain carries TRBV4-1 and TRBJ2-1; 10 bases agree with TRBD2. There are 16 residues in the CDR3. Germline CDR1 is MGHRA and CDR2 is YSYEKL. Unmatched junction bases numbered 8, after V lost 4 bases and J lost 5 bases. For the CDR3, the DNA is TGCGCCAGCAGCCGCGCTCTAGCGGGAGACAACAATGAGCAGTTCTTC. Protein: CASSRALAGDNNEQFF.

The gene calls are TRBV29-1 and TRBJ2-3; 9 bases are shared with TRBD1. V dropped 7 bases and J dropped 5; count of bases not matched to a gene: 10. CDR3 length equals 14 residues. Germline assignment: CDR1 SQVTM and CDR2 ANQGSEA. CDR3 in amino acids: CSGRQGVGQDTQYF. CDR3 DNA: TGCAGCGGCCGACAGGGGGTGGGGCAAGATACGCAGTATTTT.

The chain carries TRBV19 and TRBJ2-1; 8 bases align to TRBD2. The germline V gene encodes CDR1 LNHDA and CDR2 SQIVND (reference sequence). Trimming cost V 4 bases and J 3 bases; bases outside gene matches: 14. This CDR3 comprises 18 residues. In DNA, the CDR3 is TGTGCCAGTAGTAGAAGGCGACTAGGGCGGGGGGACTACAATGAGCAGTTCTTC. This translates into CASSRRRLGRGDYNEQFF.

The genes are TRBV6-6 and TRBJ2-7; D might be TRBD2 (6 bases). Germline CDR1 is MNHNY and CDR2 is SVGAGI (reference sequence). Between the trimmed V and J ends, which lost 7 bases and 2 bases, there was a span of 15 bases. The CDR3 is 14 amino acids. The CDR3 here is CASKTGLQTYEQYF. CDR3 coding DNA: TGTGCCAGCAAAACGGGACTGCAGACCTACGAGCAGTACTTC.

This chain connects TRBV5-4 to TRBJ1-1; maybe TRBD1 (6 bases). Germline CDR1 reads SGHNT; CDR2 reads YYREEE (reference sequence). Trimming shortened V by 1 base and J by 0 bases, and 10 bases separated the two germline ends. The CDR3 contains 15 residues. The CDR3 is CASSLRGGLNTEAFF. The CDR3 bases are TGTGCCAGCAGCTTGAGGGGGGGCTTGAACACTGAAGCTTTCTTT.

This rearrangement joins TRBV18 to TRBJ1-5, with 10 nucleotides matching TRBD1. CDR1 and CDR2 (germline): KGHSH, LQKENI. J lost 6 bases, V lost 5 bases, and 1 base had no gene match. The CDR3 spans 13 residues. CDR3 region: CASSGDRGQPQHF. The CDR3 nucleotides read TGTGCCAGCTCAGGGGACAGGGGTCAGCCCCAGCATTTT.

This clonotype was seen a handful of times. The chain links TRBV6-5 to TRBJ2-7; D is unresolved. V was pared by 2 bases and J by 3 bases, with 8 bases between. Germline V gene data show CDR1 as MNHEY and CDR2 as SVGAGI. The CDR3 length is 13 residues. CDR3 in amino acids: CASSYGLDYEQYF. CDR3 bases: TGTGCCAGCAGTTACGGGCTGGACTACGAGCAGTACTTC.

This clonotype was seen a handful of times. The chain links TRBV6-6 to TRBJ1-5; TRBD1 matches 9 bases. Germline lookup yields CDR1 MNHNY and CDR2 SVGAGI (reference sequence). CDR3 length equals 17 residues. V trimming: 6 bases; J trimming: 0 bases; junction bases outside the gene matches: 9. The CDR3 region has the DNA TGTGCCAGCAGAACTACAGGGGGCGAAGGTAGCAATCAGCCCCAGCATTTT. Its translation: CASRTTGGEGSNQPQHF.

This clonotype was seen many times. The gene calls are TRBV7-2 and TRBJ2-1, with D tentatively TRBD2 (6 bases). The CDR3 length is 15 residues. The germline V gene encodes CDR1 SGHTA and CDR2 FQGNSA. Trimming removed 1 base from V and 7 bases from J, with 14 bases in between. CDR3 sequence: CASSLDGSGANEQFF. CDR3 DNA sequence: TGTGCCAGCAGCTTAGATGGGTCGGGAGCGAATGAGCAGTTCTTC. The complete variable domain, with remaining parts taken from reference TRBV7-2 and TRBJ2-1, reads GAGVSQSPSNKVTEKGKDVELRCDPISGHTALYWYRQSLGQGLEFLIYFQGNSAPDKSGLPSDRFSAERTGGSVSTLTIQRTQQEDSAVYLCASSLDGSGANEQFFGPGTRLTVL.

This clonotype was seen a few times. This chain joins TRBV6-5 and TRBJ2-5; D gene unclear. The V end lost 0 bases, the J end lost 11 bases, and 13 bases lay between the germline ends. Germline CDR1 is MNHEY and CDR2 is SVGAGI. The CDR3 totals 13 residues. Here the CDR3 reads CASSYSRSLGQYF. Written as DNA, the CDR3 is TGTGCCAGCAGTTACTCGAGGAGCCTAGGGCAGTACTTC.

The genes are TRBV4-2 and TRBJ1-2; D gene unclear. CDR1 LGHNA and CDR2 YNFKEQ come from the germline V gene. V lost 1 base, J lost 4 bases, and 13 bases lay in between. The CDR3 runs to 15 residues. CDR3: CASSQGMPSGYGYTF. The CDR3 DNA sequence: TGTGCCAGCAGCCAAGGGATGCCGTCGGGCTATGGCTACACCTTC.

The table lists this clonotype with a count of one. The V and J genes are TRBV6-2 or TRBV6-3 and TRBJ1-5; no definite D call. The germline gives CDR1 MNHEY, CDR2 SVGEGT. This CDR3 has 15 amino acids. Trimming removed 8 bases from V and 0 bases from J, with 14 bases in between. This CDR3 reads CASGRGGVSNQPQHF. The CDR3 nucleotides read TGTGCCAGCGGGAGAGGTGGGGTTAGCAATCAGCCCCAGCATTTT.

This clonotype came up once. V is TRBV2 and J is TRBJ1-5; perhaps TRBD1 as D (6 bases). The germline CDR1 and CDR2 sequences are SNHLY and FYNNEI. This CDR3 is 14 amino acids long. Trimming cost V 4 bases and J 9 bases, with 16 bases left between them. As DNA, the CDR3 is TGTGCCAGCAGTGCAGGGGCCTTCTTTCGGCCCCAGCATTTT. Its protein product is CASSAGAFFRPQHF.

The chain has TRBV28 and TRBJ1-6; maybe TRBD1 (6 bases). Germline CDR1 MDHEN, CDR2 SYDVKM. V dropped 5 bases and J dropped 3 bases, with 17 bases sitting between them. The CDR3 has 17 amino acids. CDR3 sequence (DNA): TGTGCCAGCAGTCTAACCCGCGGACAGAGCTATAATTCACCCCTCCACTTT. Its protein is CASSLTRGQSYNSPLHF.

This clonotype occurred a few times. The chain employs TRBV4-3 and TRBJ2-7; D may be TRBD2 (5 bases). The CDR3 extends over 15 amino acids. V was pared by 0 bases and J by 4 bases, with 13 bases between. CDR1 and CDR2 from the germline V gene are LGHNA and YSLEER. In DNA form, the CDR3 reads TGCGCCAGCAGCCAAGAGGAACGCGGCGGGTACGAGCAGTACTTC. This encodes CASSQEERGGYEQYF.

This clonotype showed up just a few times. The chain uses TRBV6-1 and TRBJ1-4; D unclear. Deletions cut 2 bases from V and 6 bases from J, with 13 bases between. This CDR3 spans 15 amino acids. Germline V CDR1 and CDR2: MNHNS, SASEGT. CDR3 in DNA: TGTGCCAGCAGTGAATCTGCGCGGAGTTATGAAAAACTGTTTTTT. Translating it yields CASSESARSYEKLFF.

The table lists this clonotype with a few counts. The DNA of the CDR3 is TGCAGTGCTAGAGTAACTAGCGGGGGTTACAATGAGCAGTTCTTC. This codes for CSARVTSGGYNEQFF. This chain uses TRBV20-1 with TRBJ2-1; 11 bases line up with TRBD2. Germline-derived CDR1 and CDR2 are DFQATT and SNEGSKA (reference sequence). The junction had 3 bases not matched to a gene; V was cut back by 1 base and J by 4 bases. The CDR3 extends over 15 amino acids.

The gene calls are TRBV5-4 and TRBJ1-2, with unresolved D. CDR1 is SGHNT, CDR2 YYREEE, per germline (reference sequence). CDR3 size: 15 residues. The V end lost 1 base, the J end lost 3 bases, and 13 bases lay between the germline ends. The CDR3 here is CASSLPARADYGYTF. In nucleotides, the CDR3 is TGTGCCAGCAGCTTGCCAGCCCGGGCTGACTATGGCTACACCTTC.